This T cell receptor beta chain derives from a study of beta chain features in type 1 diabetes. Study overall: Examination of sorted cells across all samples involved 98,000,000 or so cells. Overall study results and limits: Relative to healthy donors, patients appeared to have naive, central memory and Treg TCRB repertoires that were more similar. Shorter templates may be favored by PCR, equally so in patients and controls.

V was shortened by 3 bases and J by 0 bases, with 12 bases between the two germline ends. The CDR3 consists of 15 residues. The germline V gene has CDR1 LGHNA and CDR2 YNFKEQ. A single heparinised blood sample, averaging around 120 mL, was obtained per donor. Points on this clone: Its antigen is unknown.

Expressed TCRB transcripts were sequenced because the entire RNA isolate underwent reverse transcription. Data came from immunoSEQ multiplex PCR; TCRdb stores just in-frame clones and leaves some out. The table lists tens of thousands of clones, around a third of them singletons. Material for sequencing was stem cell memory CD4+ T cells from blood. The source is a woman aged 18-29 years in good health. This chain connects TRBV4-2 to TRBJ2-7; D might be TRBD2 (5 bases). CDR3 in DNA: TGTGCCAGCAGCCAGGACTTAACCCTCTCCTACGAGCAGTACTTC. Translated: CASSQDLTLSYEQYF.